What follows are 4 T cell receptor beta chains derived from one specimen sequenced in a study of blood T cell repertoires in COVID-19. Profiling relied on immunoSEQ multiplex PCR, and the TCRdb table lists in-frame clones only, not all of them. In the table there are approximately 140,000 clones, about 88% of which are singletons. The sample consisted of peripheral blood. The receptors shown here come from a human donor with COVID-19, enrolled during active disease. The donor label of this sample is uncertain.

The chain joins TRBV7-3 to TRBJ2-7, with 7 bases matching TRBD2. The CDR3 is made up of 12 amino acids. Germline values: CDR1 SGHTA, CDR2 FQGTGA. V was pared by 1 base and J by 7 bases, with 1 base of the junction left unmatched. The CDR3 region is CASSLRGGEQYF. CDR3 bases: TGTGCCAGCAGCTTAAGGGGGGGAGAGCAGTACTTC.

The chain links TRBV11-1 to TRBJ1-1; 8 nucleotides match TRBD1. Trimming removed 0 bases from V and 4 bases from J; junction bases left unmatched: 4. This CDR3 is 15 amino acids long. Germline-derived CDR1 and CDR2 are SGHAT and FQDESV (reference sequence). The CDR3 sequence is CASSLATGGSTEAFF. The CDR3 DNA reads TGTGCCAGCAGCTTAGCTACAGGGGGTAGCACTGAAGCTTTCTTT.

Remarks on this clone: The junction shows a germline mismatch at one end, possibly a read error. Other nucleotide sequences from this sample produce the same CDR3. This rearrangement joins TRBV5-1 to TRBJ1-1, with 8 nucleotides matching TRBD1. Germline V gives CDR1 SGHRS, CDR2 YFSETQ. This CDR3 has 16 residues. The CDR3 DNA reads TGCGCCAGTAGCTTGTCAGGGGGCGGGGAGGACACTGAAGCTTTCTTT. Translation: CASSLSGGGEDTEAFF.

This clone was recorded once. The chain uses TRBV9 and TRBJ1-1, with 7 bases lining up with TRBD1. CDR3 length: 15 amino acids. The junction had 9 bases not matched to a gene; V was cut back by 3 bases and J by 4 bases. CDR1 is SGDLS, CDR2 YYNGEE, per germline. The CDR3 protein is CASSELQQGSTEAFF. The CDR3, as DNA: TGTGCCAGCAGCGAGCTTCAACAGGGGAGCACTGAAGCTTTCTTT.